The 12 T cell receptor beta chains reported below all come from one sample, sequenced in a study of blood T cells in healthy people across ages. Then a second PCR, running about 6 to 11 cycles, was carried out with a sample-barcoded 5' primer and a J-beta primer mix. Via MiXCR, TCRdb re-called the 5' RACE reads, giving one row per CDR3 protein. In the table there are more than 800,000 distinct CDR3 sequences, 29% of which are singletons. Sequencing was performed on blood. The receptors derive from a woman older than 75 in good health.

This clonotype was seen ten or more times. The chain uses TRBV18 and TRBJ2-5, with unresolved D. The CDR3 sequence is 14 residues long. Germline-derived CDR1 and CDR2 are KGHSH and LQKENI. V was pared by 6 bases and J by 5 bases, with 16 bases between. Here the CDR3 DNA reads TGTGCCAGCTCCCCAGGAGCCCACACGGAGACCCAGTACTTC. It is translated as CASSPGAHTETQYF.

This clonotype was detected ten times or more. The chain recombines TRBV12-3 or TRBV12-4 with TRBJ2-3, with 9 bases lining up with TRBD1. V lost 5 bases, J lost 4 bases, and 7 bases stayed unmatched. The CDR3 runs to 15 residues. As DNA, the CDR3 is TGTGCCAGCAGTGAACCGGGACAGGGATCAGATACGCAGTATTTT. It specifies CASSEPGQGSDTQYF.

About this clonotype itself: The junction departs from the called germline gene at one end, perhaps through a read error. The V gene is TRBV12-3 or TRBV12-4, the J gene TRBJ2-3; D remains ambiguous. The CDR3 totals 12 residues. CDR3 DNA sequence: TGTGCCAGCAGGGTGAGAGCAGATGCGCAGTATTTT. Translation: CASRVRADAQYF.

This clonotype was recorded a few times. The chain couples TRBV4-1 to TRBJ1-2; D ambiguous. The CDR3 is 13 residues long. The V and J ends lost 1 base and 8 bases respectively, with 11 bases between them. From germline, CDR1 is MGHRA and CDR2 YSYEKL. The CDR3 region is CASSQGGKEGYTF. Written as DNA, the CDR3 is TGCGCCAGCAGCCAAGGCGGGAAGGAGGGCTACACCTTC.

CDR3 coding DNA: TGTGCCAGCAGCTCGACAGGGAACCAAGAGACCCAGTTCTTC. This gives the protein CASSSTGNQETQFF. The rearrangement links TRBV11-2 to TRBJ2-5; 7 bases line up with TRBD1. Gene TRBJ2-1 matches the end of the DNA better, so the J call may be wrong. CDR1 is SGHAT, CDR2 FQNNGV, per germline. The CDR3 loop spans 14 amino acids.

This clonotype has just a few counts. This chain links TRBV2 with TRBJ2-1, with D perhaps being TRBD1 or TRBD2 (7 bases each). The J call may be faulty, since TRBJ2-7 better matches the DNA end. Germline CDR1 reads SNHLY; CDR2 reads FYNNEI. The CDR3 loop spans 16 amino acids. This CDR3 is CASSEYRGGSYNEQYF. CDR3 bases: TGTGCCAGCAGCGAGTACAGGGGAGGGTCCTACAATGAGCAGTACTTC.

In regard to this clonotype: One junction end does not reproduce the germline sequence, and a read error may be involved. The V and J genes are TRBV12-3 or TRBV12-4 and TRBJ1-4; perhaps TRBD1 as D (5 bases). This CDR3 contains 14 residues. This CDR3 reads CASRALGVGEKRFF. Written as DNA, the CDR3 is TGTGCCAGCCGGGCGTTGGGCGTAGGGGAAAAACGGTTTTTT.

The table lists this clonotype with many counts. The chain carries TRBV9 and TRBJ2-3, with 8 bases matching TRBD1. Germline CDR1 reads SGDLS; CDR2 reads YYNGEE. This CDR3 has 15 amino acids. V lost 4 bases and J lost 2; bases outside the gene matches: 6. This CDR3 reads CASSSDRGITDTQYF. For the CDR3, the DNA is TGTGCCAGCAGCAGCGACAGGGGAATCACAGATACGCAGTATTTT.

This clonotype appeared many times. The chain has TRBV6-1 and TRBJ2-1; no clear D. CDR1 and CDR2 from the germline V gene are MNHNS and SASEGT. The V and J ends lost 2 bases and 7 bases respectively, with 0 bases between them. The CDR3 spans 10 residues. CDR3 residues: CASSENEQFF. The DNA of the CDR3 is TGTGCCAGCAGTGAAAATGAGCAGTTCTTC.

Comments on this clonotype: Just one base apart from a much larger clone, this may be a read error. V gene TRBV11-2 combines with J gene TRBJ2-2; D is perhaps TRBD1 or TRBD2 (5 bases each). Germline loops: CDR1 SGHAT, CDR2 FQNNGV. CDR3 length equals 14 residues. CDR3 coding DNA: TGTGCCAGCAGCTCACAGGTTGGGACCGGGGAGCGGTTTTTT. Translating gives CASSSQVGTGERFF.

This rearrangement joins TRBV14 to TRBJ2-7, with 9 bases matching TRBD1. The germline gives CDR1 SGHDN, CDR2 FVKESK. The junction had 12 bases not matched to a gene; V was cut back by 4 bases and J by 2 bases. CDR3 length: 17 amino acids. The DNA for the CDR3 is TGTGCCAGCAGCCCGATTGGGACAGGGCTTTACACCTACGAGCAGTACTTC. It translates to CASSPIGTGLYTYEQYF.

This clonotype has ten or more counts. The chain is built from TRBV18 and TRBJ2-7, with TRBD1 identical over 7 bases. The CDR3 consists of 14 residues. J lost 2 bases, V lost 2 bases, and 3 bases had no gene match. Germline V gene data show CDR1 as KGHSH and CDR2 as LQKENI. CDR3 bases: TGTGCCAGCTCACCAAAAACAGGGGCCTACGAGCAGTACTTC. Amino acids: CASSPKTGAYEQYF.